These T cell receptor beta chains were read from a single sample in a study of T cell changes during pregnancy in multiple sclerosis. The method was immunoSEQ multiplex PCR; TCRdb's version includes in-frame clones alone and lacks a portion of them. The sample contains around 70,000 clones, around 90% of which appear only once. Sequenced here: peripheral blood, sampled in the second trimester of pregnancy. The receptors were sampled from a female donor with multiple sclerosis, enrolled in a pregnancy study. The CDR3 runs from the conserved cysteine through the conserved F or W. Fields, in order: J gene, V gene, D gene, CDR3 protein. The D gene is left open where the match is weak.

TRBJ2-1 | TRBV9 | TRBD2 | CASSPRAGEDYNEQFF
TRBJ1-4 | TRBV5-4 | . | CASSHSRLLQGSNEKLFF
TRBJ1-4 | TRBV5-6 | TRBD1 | CASSLGPAGGNEKLFF
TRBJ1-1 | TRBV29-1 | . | CSVVGQGLREAFF
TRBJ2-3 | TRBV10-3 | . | CAISAPEQDTQYF
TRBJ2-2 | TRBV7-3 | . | CASSLPPASTGELFF
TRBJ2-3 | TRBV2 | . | CASSDDVTYTDTQYF
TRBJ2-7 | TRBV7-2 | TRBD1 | CASSLGGQDVYEQYF
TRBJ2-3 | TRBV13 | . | CASSLRLVSTDTQYF
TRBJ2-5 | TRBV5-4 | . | CASSHGGGRGPQETQYF
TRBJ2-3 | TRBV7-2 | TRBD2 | CASSTGTSRTDTQYF
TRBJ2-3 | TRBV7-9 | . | CASSRRLGSGVDTQYF
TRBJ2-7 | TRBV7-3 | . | CASSLIAGGGEQYF
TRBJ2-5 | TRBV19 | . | CASTDSSETQYF
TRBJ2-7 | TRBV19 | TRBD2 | CASTQTGSGIYEQYF
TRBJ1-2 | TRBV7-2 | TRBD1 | CASNEQGAGDGYTF
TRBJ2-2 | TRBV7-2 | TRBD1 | CASSFDRGVAGELFF